This T cell receptor (beta chain) was observed in a study of cytomegalovirus exposure and HLA in healthy donors. The V end lost 10 bases, the J end lost 3 bases, and 13 bases lay between the germline ends. This CDR3 has 12 residues. Germline CDR1 reads SGHAT; CDR2 reads FQNNGV. Amplification used 60 Vbeta primers and 13 Jbeta primers. TCRdb keeps only in-frame clones here, not all; method: immunoSEQ multiplex PCR. The sample records some 160,000 clones, around three quarters being singletons. This clone was counted a single time. Its matching antigen is unknown. General study results and limits: Later analysis associated a missense DCLRE1C variant with TCR beta V- and J-gene trimming. Common viral pathogens seemed to be connected with several of the most significant clusters, according to a later analysis.

This sequence joins TRBV11-2 and TRBJ2-7, with a weak D call TRBD1 (6 bases). This TCR derives from a middle-aged man in good health and CMV-seronegative. Sequenced sample: PBMCs. Written as DNA, the CDR3 is TGTGCCACCAGGACAGACAACTACGAGCAGTACTTC. Residues: CATRTDNYEQYF.